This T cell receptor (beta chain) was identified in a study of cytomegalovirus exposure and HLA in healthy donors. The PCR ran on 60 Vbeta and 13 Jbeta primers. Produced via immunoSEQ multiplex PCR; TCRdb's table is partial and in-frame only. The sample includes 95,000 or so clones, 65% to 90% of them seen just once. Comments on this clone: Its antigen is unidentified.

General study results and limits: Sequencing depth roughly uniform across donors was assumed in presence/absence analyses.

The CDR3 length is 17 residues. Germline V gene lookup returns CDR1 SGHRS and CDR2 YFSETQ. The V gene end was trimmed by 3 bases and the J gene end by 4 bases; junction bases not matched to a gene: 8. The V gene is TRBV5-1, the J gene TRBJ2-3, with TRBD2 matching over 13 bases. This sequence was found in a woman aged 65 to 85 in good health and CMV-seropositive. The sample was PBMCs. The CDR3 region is CASSSGTSGARSDTQYF. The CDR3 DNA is TGCGCCAGCAGCTCCGGGACTAGCGGGGCCCGATCAGATACGCAGTATTTT.